This is a list of T cell receptor beta chains from one sample in a study of monozygotic twins with inflammatory bowel disease. TCRdb reprocessed the 5' RACE reads, with one entry per CDR3 protein and no DNA. The sample table includes more than 300,000 distinct CDR3 sequences. Sequences were obtained from blood. These receptors all stem from a human donor with ulcerative colitis or Crohn's disease, or a healthy co-twin of an affected twin (not recorded which). Each CDR3 is given with its conserved first and last residue. The order of the fields is V gene, J gene, CDR3 protein.

v_call: TRBV15
j_call: TRBJ2-7
cdr3_aa: CATSRDRDRDYEQYF

v_call: TRBV27
j_call: TRBJ1-2
cdr3_aa: CASSLMGQGNYGYTF

v_call: TRBV12-3/TRBV12-4
j_call: TRBJ2-1
cdr3_aa: CASSHPGSYNEQFF

v_call: TRBV20-1
j_call: TRBJ1-1
cdr3_aa: CSAREGLTEAFF

v_call: TRBV28
j_call: TRBJ2-7
cdr3_aa: CASSSQGPEVGKPYEQYF

v_call: TRBV4-3
j_call: TRBJ2-7
cdr3_aa: CASSQDQGGSYEQYF

v_call: TRBV5-1
j_call: TRBJ2-3
cdr3_aa: CASSLVGQGAGDTQYF

v_call: TRBV6-5
j_call: TRBJ2-4
cdr3_aa: CASSFGGAKNIQYF

v_call: TRBV6-5
j_call: TRBJ1-6
cdr3_aa: CASSYSGRLLNSPLHF

v_call: TRBV9
j_call: TRBJ1-1
cdr3_aa: CASSGDDSYTEAFF

v_call: TRBV6-2/TRBV6-3
j_call: TRBJ2-1
cdr3_aa: CASSYVSGTNEQFF

v_call: TRBV19
j_call: TRBJ2-7
cdr3_aa: CASSTDGQSSYEQYF

v_call: TRBV7-2
j_call: TRBJ1-5
cdr3_aa: CASSPSGTGVQPQHF

v_call: TRBV7-3
j_call: TRBJ1-1
cdr3_aa: CASSLGDGGNTEAFF

v_call: TRBV5-5
j_call: TRBJ2-1
cdr3_aa: CASSLGDRGYNEQFF

v_call: TRBV6-2/TRBV6-3
j_call: TRBJ2-7
cdr3_aa: CATQRDSTSYEQYF

v_call: TRBV6-2/TRBV6-3
j_call: TRBJ1-5
cdr3_aa: CASSYWDRLNSNQPQHF

v_call: TRBV27
j_call: TRBJ1-5
cdr3_aa: CASSFTVGQPQHF

v_call: TRBV4-1
j_call: TRBJ2-7
cdr3_aa: CASSQATGLNYEQYF

v_call: TRBV2
j_call: TRBJ2-2
cdr3_aa: CASSDISGNTGELFF

v_call: TRBV30
j_call: TRBJ2-5
cdr3_aa: CAWSVTHTGETQYF

v_call: TRBV15
j_call: TRBJ1-5
cdr3_aa: CATSRDNRIYQPQHF

v_call: TRBV6-6
j_call: TRBJ2-7
cdr3_aa: CASSLGFDSYEQYF

v_call: TRBV20-1
j_call: TRBJ2-5
cdr3_aa: CSVEHRLTQETQYF

v_call: TRBV4-3
j_call: TRBJ2-1
cdr3_aa: CASSQARQGGDEQFF

v_call: TRBV9
j_call: TRBJ1-2
cdr3_aa: CASSNDGYYGYTF

v_call: TRBV12-3/TRBV12-4
j_call: TRBJ1-2
cdr3_aa: CASSFSAYGYTF

v_call: TRBV20-1
j_call: TRBJ1-5
cdr3_aa: CSARRPDNQPQHF

v_call: TRBV28
j_call: TRBJ2-7
cdr3_aa: CASSSPQGMYSYEQYF

v_call: TRBV20-1
j_call: TRBJ2-1
cdr3_aa: CSARDPGGPNEQFF

v_call: TRBV18
j_call: TRBJ1-2
cdr3_aa: CASSPPQGTGSGYTF

v_call: TRBV13
j_call: TRBJ1-4
cdr3_aa: CASSSIGNSLNEKLFF

v_call: TRBV5-1
j_call: TRBJ1-5
cdr3_aa: CASSLSPTGDQPQHF

v_call: TRBV29-1
j_call: TRBJ2-7
cdr3_aa: CSVGLADSSYEQYF

v_call: TRBV4-3
j_call: TRBJ2-7
cdr3_aa: CASSQDKLGLDEQYF

v_call: TRBV5-1
j_call: TRBJ2-7
cdr3_aa: CASSLSVQISPEQYF

v_call: TRBV5-1
j_call: TRBJ1-1
cdr3_aa: CASSPGTGDTEAFF

v_call: TRBV14
j_call: TRBJ2-5
cdr3_aa: CASSPGRSEETQYF

v_call: TRBV20-1
j_call: TRBJ2-2
cdr3_aa: CSARARGPSGGIGELFF

v_call: TRBV7-8
j_call: TRBJ2-5
cdr3_aa: CASSLGGTRWETQYF

v_call: TRBV11-2
j_call: TRBJ2-3
cdr3_aa: CASTSGQVFPDTQYF

v_call: TRBV29-1
j_call: TRBJ2-7
cdr3_aa: CSVPGAVEQYF

v_call: TRBV7-6
j_call: TRBJ2-7
cdr3_aa: CASSPYIGHPGKETYEQYF

v_call: TRBV5-1
j_call: TRBJ2-2
cdr3_aa: CASSPGQGNTGELFF

v_call: TRBV7-2
j_call: TRBJ2-1
cdr3_aa: CASSLKTGFSYNEQFF

v_call: TRBV4-3
j_call: TRBJ1-1
cdr3_aa: CASSQETGFATEAFF